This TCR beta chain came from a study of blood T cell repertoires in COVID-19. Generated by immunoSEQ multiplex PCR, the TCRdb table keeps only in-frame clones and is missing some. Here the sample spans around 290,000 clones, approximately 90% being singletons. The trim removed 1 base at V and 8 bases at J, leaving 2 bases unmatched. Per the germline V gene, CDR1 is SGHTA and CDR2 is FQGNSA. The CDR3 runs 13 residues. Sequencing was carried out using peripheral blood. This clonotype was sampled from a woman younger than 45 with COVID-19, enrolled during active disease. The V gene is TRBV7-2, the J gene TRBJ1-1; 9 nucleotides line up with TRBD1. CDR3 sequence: CASSLEGQGEAFF. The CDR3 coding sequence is TGTGCCAGCAGCTTAGAGGGACAGGGAGAAGCTTTCTTT.